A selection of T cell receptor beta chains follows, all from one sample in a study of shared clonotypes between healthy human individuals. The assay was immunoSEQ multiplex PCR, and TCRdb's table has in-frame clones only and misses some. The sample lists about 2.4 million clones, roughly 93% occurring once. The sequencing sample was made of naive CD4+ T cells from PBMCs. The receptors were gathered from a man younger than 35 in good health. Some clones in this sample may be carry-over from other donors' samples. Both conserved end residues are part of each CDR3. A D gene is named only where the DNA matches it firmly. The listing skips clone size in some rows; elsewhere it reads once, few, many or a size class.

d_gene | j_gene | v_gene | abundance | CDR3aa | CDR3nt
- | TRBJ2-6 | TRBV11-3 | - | CASSPGAGVHSGANVLTF | TGTGCCAGCAGTCCTGGGGCCGGGGTGCACTCTGGGGCCAACGTCCTGACTTTC
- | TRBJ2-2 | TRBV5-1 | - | CASTQEVGNTGELFF | TGCGCCAGCACCCAAGAGGTCGGGAACACCGGGGAGCTGTTTTTT
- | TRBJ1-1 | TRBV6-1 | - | CASNTAMNTEAFF | TGTGCCAGCAACACAGCCATGAACACTGAAGCTTTCTTT
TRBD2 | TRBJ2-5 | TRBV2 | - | CATRLAVLQETQYF | TGTGCCACTCGACTAGCGGTACTCCAAGAGACCCAGTACTTC
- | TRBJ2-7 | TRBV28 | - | CASTLSDEQYF | TGTGCCAGTACCCTCAGCGACGAGCAGTACTTC
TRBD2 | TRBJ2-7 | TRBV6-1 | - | CASSPGLAGSYEQYF | TGTGCCAGCAGTCCTGGACTAGCGGGGTCCTACGAGCAGTACTTC
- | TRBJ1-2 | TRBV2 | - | CASRLQGYYGYTF | TGTGCCAGCAGGTTACAGGGCTACTATGGCTACACCTTC
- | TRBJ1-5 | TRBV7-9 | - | CASSADGLGQPQHF | TGTGCCAGCAGCGCGGACGGCCTCGGTCAGCCCCAGCATTTT
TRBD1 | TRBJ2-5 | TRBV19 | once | CASSGTEETQYF | TGTGCCAGTTCCGGGACAGAAGAGACCCAGTACTTC
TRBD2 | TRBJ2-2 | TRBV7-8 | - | CASSLGLLAGGVTGELFF | TGTGCCAGCAGCTTAGGCCTACTAGCGGGAGGGGTCACCGGGGAGCTGTTTTTT
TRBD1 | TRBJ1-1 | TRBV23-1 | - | CASSQSSSEGATEAFF | TGCGCCAGCAGTCAATCTTCGTCGGAGGGGGCCACTGAAGCTTTCTTT
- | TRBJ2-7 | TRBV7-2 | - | CASSPHMIAGEQYF | TGTGCCAGCAGCCCCCACATGATTGCGGGTGAGCAGTACTTC
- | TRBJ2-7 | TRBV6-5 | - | CASSYNRYYEQYF | TGTGCCAGCAGTTACAACAGGTACTACGAGCAGTACTTC
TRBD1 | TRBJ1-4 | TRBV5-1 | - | CASSLGQGASGEKLFF | TGCGCCAGCAGTCTCGGACAGGGGGCGTCGGGTGAAAAACTGTTTTTT
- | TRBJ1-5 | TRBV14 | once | CASSQRGPNQPQHF | TGTGCCAGCAGCCAGCGGGGACCCAATCAGCCCCAGCATTTT
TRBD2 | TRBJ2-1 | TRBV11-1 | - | CASSSPKLAGGRNEQFF | TGTGCCAGCAGCTCCCCCAAACTAGCGGGAGGGCGGAATGAGCAGTTCTTC
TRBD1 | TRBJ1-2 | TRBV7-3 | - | CASSLKQGTGYTF | TGTGCCAGCAGCTTAAAACAGGGGACTGGCTACACCTTC
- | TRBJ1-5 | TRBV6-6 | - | CASSPSNQPQHF | TGTGCCAGCAGCCCCAGCAATCAGCCCCAGCATTTT
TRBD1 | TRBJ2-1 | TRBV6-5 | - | CASSSGGRYNEQFF | TGTGCCAGCAGTTCAGGGGGCAGATACAATGAGCAGTTCTTC
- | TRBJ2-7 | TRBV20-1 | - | CSARGVYEQYF | TGCAGTGCCAGAGGGGTATACGAGCAGTACTTC
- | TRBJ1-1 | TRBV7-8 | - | CASSLDRVNEAFF | TGTGCCAGCAGCTTAGATAGGGTTAATGAAGCTTTCTTT
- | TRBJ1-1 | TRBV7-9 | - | CASRSRMLNTEAFF | TGTGCCAGCCGGAGTCGCATGTTGAACACTGAAGCTTTCTTT
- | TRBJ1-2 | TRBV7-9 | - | CASSKLQGLYGYTF | TGTGCCAGCAGCAAACTACAGGGCCTCTATGGCTACACCTTC
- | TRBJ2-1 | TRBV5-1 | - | CASSRGTAVRNEQFF | TGCGCCAGCAGCCGGGGGACAGCCGTTAGGAATGAGCAGTTCTTC
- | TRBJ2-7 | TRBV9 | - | CASSVAGGGLVEQYF | TGTGCCAGCAGCGTAGCTGGCGGCGGGCTGGTCGAGCAGTACTTC
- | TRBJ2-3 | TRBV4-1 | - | CASSQPRSLDTQYF | TGCGCCAGCAGCCAACCACGGAGTCTGGATACGCAGTATTTT
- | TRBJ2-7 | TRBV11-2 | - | CASSFYHEQYF | TGTGCCAGCAGCTTCTACCACGAGCAGTACTTC
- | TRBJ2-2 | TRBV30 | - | CARNWGYGELFF | TGTGCCCGGAACTGGGGTTACGGGGAGCTGTTTTTT
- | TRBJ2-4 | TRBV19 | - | CASSHAGKVAKNIQYF | TGTGCCAGTAGCCACGCGGGAAAGGTAGCCAAAAACATTCAGTACTTC
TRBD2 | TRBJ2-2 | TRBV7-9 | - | CASSLSFLAGGWGTGELFF | TGTGCCAGCAGCTTAAGCTTCCTAGCGGGAGGTTGGGGCACCGGGGAGCTGTTTTTT
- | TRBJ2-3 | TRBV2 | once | CASSDRTDTQYF | TGTGCCAGCAGTGACCGAACAGATACGCAGTATTTT
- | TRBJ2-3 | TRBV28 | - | CASRRRDTQYF | TGTGCCAGCAGACGGAGGGATACGCAGTATTTT
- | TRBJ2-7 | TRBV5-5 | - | CASSLGRELYEQYF | TGTGCCAGCAGCCTGGGACGGGAATTATACGAGCAGTACTTC
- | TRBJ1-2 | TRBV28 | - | CASSRLYGYTF | TGTGCCAGCAGTCGACTTTATGGCTACACCTTC
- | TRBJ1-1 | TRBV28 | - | CASSGGGFDTEAFF | TGTGCCAGCAGTGGAGGGGGATTCGACACTGAAGCTTTCTTT
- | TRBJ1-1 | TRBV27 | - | CASTLRAGYPEAFF | TGTGCCAGCACCCTTCGGGCCGGATACCCTGAAGCTTTCTTT
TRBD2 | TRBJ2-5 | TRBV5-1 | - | CASQVSGSSETQYF | TGCGCCAGCCAGGTTAGCGGGAGCTCGGAGACCCAGTACTTC
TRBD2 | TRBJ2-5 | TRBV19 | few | CASTPRGGQHKETQYF | TGTGCCAGTACCCCCCGCGGGGGTCAGCACAAAGAGACCCAGTACTTC
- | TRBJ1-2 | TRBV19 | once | CASSIDRASYGYTF | TGTGCCAGTAGTATAGATCGGGCGTCTTATGGCTACACCTTC
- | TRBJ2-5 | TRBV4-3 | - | CASSQGLLGRREETQYF | TGCGCCAGCAGCCAAGGGTTACTCGGCCGGAGGGAAGAGACCCAGTACTTC
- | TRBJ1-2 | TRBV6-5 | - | CASSSGGYGYTF | TGTGCCAGCAGTTCCGGGGGCTATGGCTACACCTTC
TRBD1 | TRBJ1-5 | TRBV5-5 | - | CASSFHDRGVGQPQHF | TGTGCCAGCAGCTTTCACGACAGGGGAGTTGGTCAGCCCCAGCATTTT
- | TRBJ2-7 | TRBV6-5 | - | CASSYLPGHSYEQYF | TGTGCCAGCAGTTACCTTCCGGGACACTCCTACGAGCAGTACTTC
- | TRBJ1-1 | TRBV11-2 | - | CASSLGRANTEAFF | TGTGCCAGCAGCTTAGGAAGGGCGAACACTGAAGCTTTCTTT
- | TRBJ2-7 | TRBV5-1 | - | CASSFSPVRETLGEQYF | TGCGCCAGCAGCTTTTCCCCCGTCCGGGAGACCCTTGGCGAGCAGTACTTC
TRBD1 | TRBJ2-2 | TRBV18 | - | CASSLSTGDTGELFF | TGTGCCAGCTCACTATCTACAGGGGACACCGGGGAGCTGTTTTTT
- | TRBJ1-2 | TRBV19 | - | CASKERPDYGYTF | TGTGCCAGTAAGGAGAGACCCGACTATGGCTACACCTTC
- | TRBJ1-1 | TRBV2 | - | CASTLRSGRSTEAFF | TGTGCCAGCACTCTGAGGAGCGGCCGGAGCACTGAAGCTTTCTTT
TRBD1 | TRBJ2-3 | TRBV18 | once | CASSRTGATDTQYF | TGTGCCAGCTCAAGGACAGGGGCCACAGATACGCAGTATTTT
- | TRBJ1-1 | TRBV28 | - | CASSDPRGGILKAFF | TGTGCCAGCAGTGACCCACGAGGGGGAATTCTGAAGGCTTTCTTT
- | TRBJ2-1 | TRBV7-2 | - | CASSYQQRNEQFF | TGTGCCAGCAGCTACCAACAGAGAAATGAGCAGTTCTTC
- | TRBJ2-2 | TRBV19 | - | CASSPRRQAANTGELFF | TGTGCCAGTAGCCCGAGGAGACAGGCTGCGAACACCGGGGAGCTGTTTTTT
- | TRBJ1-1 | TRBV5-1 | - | CASSLVPADTEAFF | TGCGCCAGCAGCTTGGTGCCGGCGGACACTGAAGCTTTCTTT